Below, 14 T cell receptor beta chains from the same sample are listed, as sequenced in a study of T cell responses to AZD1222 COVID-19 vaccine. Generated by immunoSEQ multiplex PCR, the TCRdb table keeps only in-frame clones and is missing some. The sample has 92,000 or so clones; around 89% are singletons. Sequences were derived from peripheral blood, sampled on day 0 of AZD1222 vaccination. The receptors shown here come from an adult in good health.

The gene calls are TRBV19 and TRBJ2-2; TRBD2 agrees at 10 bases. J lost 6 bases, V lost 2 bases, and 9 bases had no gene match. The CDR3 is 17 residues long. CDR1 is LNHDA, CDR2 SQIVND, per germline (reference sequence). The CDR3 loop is CASSIFLAGAGAGELFF. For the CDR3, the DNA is TGTGCCAGTAGTATATTCCTAGCGGGGGCCGGGGCCGGGGAGCTGTTTTTT.

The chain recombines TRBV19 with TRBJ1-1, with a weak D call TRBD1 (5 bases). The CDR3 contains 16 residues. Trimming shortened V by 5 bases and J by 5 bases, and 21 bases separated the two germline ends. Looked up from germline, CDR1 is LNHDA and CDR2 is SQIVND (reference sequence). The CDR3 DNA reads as TGTGCCAGTAGTTGGGACTGGGGAGCGGATGGAACTGAAGCTTTCTTT. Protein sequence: CASSWDWGADGTEAFF.

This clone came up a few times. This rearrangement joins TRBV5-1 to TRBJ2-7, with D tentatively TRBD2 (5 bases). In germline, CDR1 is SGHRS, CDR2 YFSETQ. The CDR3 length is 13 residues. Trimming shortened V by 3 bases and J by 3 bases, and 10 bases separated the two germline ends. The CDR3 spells CASSSGWDYEQYF. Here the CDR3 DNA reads TGCGCCAGCAGCTCGGGATGGGACTACGAGCAGTACTTC.

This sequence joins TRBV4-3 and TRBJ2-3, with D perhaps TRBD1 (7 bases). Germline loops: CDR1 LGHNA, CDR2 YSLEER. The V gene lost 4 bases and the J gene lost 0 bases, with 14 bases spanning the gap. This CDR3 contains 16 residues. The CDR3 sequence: CASSPRGGGSTDTQYF. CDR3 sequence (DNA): TGCGCCAGCAGCCCACGCGGAGGGGGCAGCACAGATACGCAGTATTTT.

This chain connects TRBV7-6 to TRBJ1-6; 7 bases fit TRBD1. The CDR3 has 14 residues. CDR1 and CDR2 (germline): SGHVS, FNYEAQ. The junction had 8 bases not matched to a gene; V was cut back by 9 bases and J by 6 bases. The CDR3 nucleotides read TGTGCCAGTTCCAGGAGACAGGGTAATTCACCCCTCCACTTT. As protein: CASSRRQGNSPLHF.

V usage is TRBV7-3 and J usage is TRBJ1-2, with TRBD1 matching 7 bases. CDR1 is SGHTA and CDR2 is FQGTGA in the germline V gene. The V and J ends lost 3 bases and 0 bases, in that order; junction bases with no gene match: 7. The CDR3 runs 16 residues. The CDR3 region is CASSLGQLRANYGYTF. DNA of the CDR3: TGTGCCAGCAGCTTGGGACAGCTACGAGCTAACTATGGCTACACCTTC. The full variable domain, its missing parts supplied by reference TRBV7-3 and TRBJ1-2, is GAGVSQTPSNKVTEKGKYVELRCDPISGHTALYWYRQSLGQGPEFLIYFQGTGAADDSGLPNDRFFAVRPEGSVSTLKIQRTERGDSAVYLCASSLGQLRANYGYTFGSGTRLTVV.

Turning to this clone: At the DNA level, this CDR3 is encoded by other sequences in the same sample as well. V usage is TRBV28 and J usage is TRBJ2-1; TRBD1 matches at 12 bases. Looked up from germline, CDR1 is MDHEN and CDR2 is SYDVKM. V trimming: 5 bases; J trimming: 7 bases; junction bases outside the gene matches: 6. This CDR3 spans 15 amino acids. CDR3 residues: CASSLPGQGANEQFF. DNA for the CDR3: TGTGCCAGCAGTCTACCGGGACAGGGGGCGAATGAGCAGTTCTTC. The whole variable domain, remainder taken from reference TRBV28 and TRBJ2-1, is DVKVTQSSRYLVKRTGEKVFLECVQDMDHENMFWYRQDPGLGLRLIYFSYDVKMKEKGDIPEGYSVSREKKERFSLILESASTNQTSMYLCASSLPGQGANEQFFGPGTRLTVL.

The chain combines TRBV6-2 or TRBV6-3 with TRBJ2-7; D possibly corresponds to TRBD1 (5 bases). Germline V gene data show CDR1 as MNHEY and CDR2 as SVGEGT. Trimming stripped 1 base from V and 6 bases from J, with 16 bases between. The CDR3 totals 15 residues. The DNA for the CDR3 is TGTGCCAGCAGTTACTTCTGGGGCGGTGGGTCCGAGCAGTACTTC. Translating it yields CASSYFWGGGSEQYF.

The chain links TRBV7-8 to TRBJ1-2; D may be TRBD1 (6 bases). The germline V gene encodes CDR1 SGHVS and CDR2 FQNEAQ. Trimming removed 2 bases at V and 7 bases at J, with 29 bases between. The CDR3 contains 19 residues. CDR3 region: CASSLLLGDRQDVGGGYTF. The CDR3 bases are TGTGCCAGCAGCTTATTATTAGGTGATAGACAGGATGTTGGAGGTGGCTACACCTTC.

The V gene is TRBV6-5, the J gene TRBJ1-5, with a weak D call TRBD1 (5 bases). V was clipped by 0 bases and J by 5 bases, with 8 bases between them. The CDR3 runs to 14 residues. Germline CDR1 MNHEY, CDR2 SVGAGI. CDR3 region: CASSYSQGDQPQHF. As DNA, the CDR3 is TGTGCCAGCAGTTACTCCCAGGGTGATCAGCCCCAGCATTTT.

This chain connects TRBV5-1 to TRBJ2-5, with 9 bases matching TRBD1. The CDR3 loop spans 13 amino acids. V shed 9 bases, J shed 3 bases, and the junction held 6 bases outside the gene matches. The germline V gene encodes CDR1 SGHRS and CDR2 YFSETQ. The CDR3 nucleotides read TGCGCCACCCGCCGGACAGGGGAAGAGACCCAGTACTTC. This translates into CATRRTGEETQYF. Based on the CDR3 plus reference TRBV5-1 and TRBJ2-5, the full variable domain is KAGVTQTPRYLIKTRGQQVTLSCSPISGHRSVSWYQQTPGQGLQFLFEYFSETQRNKGNFPGRFSGRQFSNSRSEMNVSTLELGDSALYLCATRRTGEETQYFGPGTRLLVL.

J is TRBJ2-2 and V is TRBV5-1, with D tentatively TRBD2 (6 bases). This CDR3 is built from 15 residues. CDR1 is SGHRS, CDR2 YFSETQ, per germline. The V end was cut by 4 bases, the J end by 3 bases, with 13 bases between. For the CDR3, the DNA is TGCGCCAGCAGCGCGACCCGCGGGGACACCGGGGAGCTGTTTTTT. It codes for CASSATRGDTGELFF.

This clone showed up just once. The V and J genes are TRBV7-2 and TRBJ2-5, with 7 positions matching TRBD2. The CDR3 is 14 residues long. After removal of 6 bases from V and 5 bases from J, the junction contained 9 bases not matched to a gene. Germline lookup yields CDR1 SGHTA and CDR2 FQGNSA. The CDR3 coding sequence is TGTGCCAGCAGTTTACAGCGGGGAGCGGAGACCCAGTACTTC. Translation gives CASSLQRGAETQYF.

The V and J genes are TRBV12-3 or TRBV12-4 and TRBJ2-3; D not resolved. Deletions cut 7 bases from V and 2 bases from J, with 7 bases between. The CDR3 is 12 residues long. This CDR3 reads CASMPATDTQYF. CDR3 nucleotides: TGTGCCAGCATGCCAGCCACAGATACGCAGTATTTT.